This TCR beta chain was captured by sequencing in a study of cytomegalovirus exposure and HLA in healthy donors. About the research overall: As an earlier analysis found, 180 million or so T cells yielded about 120 million unique TCR beta sequences.

The PCR ran on 60 Vbeta and 13 Jbeta primers. Profiling relied on immunoSEQ multiplex PCR, and the TCRdb table lists in-frame clones only, not all of them. The sample has about 55,000 clones, 65% to 85% seen once. A note on this clone: The antigen is unknown.

General study findings and limits: Most TCRs appeared rarely, but some public TCRs recurred in many donors. A later analysis showed HLA-associated TCR beta chains outstripping equally common others in clonal expansion. Follow-up analysis found HLA locus-dependent TCR association rates, highest for DRB1 and lowest for HLA-C.

V lost 5 bases, J lost 1 base, and 14 bases lay in between. The CDR3 covers 16 residues. Germline CDR1 SEHNR, CDR2 FQNEAQ (reference sequence). The V gene is TRBV7-9, the J gene TRBJ2-2, with D possibly TRBD1 on 6 matching bases. Sequencing was done on a sample of PBMCs. The TCR sequence derives from a female donor in good health and CMV-seronegative. This CDR3 is CASSRTGYENTGELFF. CDR3 nucleotide sequence: TGTGCCAGCAGCCGCACAGGGTACGAGAACACCGGGGAGCTGTTTTTT.